This TCR beta chain emerged from a study of identical twins. This clonotype was detected a few times. Trimming removed 11 bases from V and 8 bases from J, with 13 bases in between. The CDR3 runs to 11 residues. TCRdb re-called the 5' RACE reads with MiXCR, one entry per CDR3 protein. The data hold more than 350,000 distinct CDR3 sequences, with around 9.7% observed a single time. The sequence was collected from a woman aged 45 to 65 in good health. The chain recombines TRBV12-3 or TRBV12-4 with TRBJ2-1; D gene ambiguous. Sequenced: naive T cells sorted from blood. This CDR3 is CAHTEADEQFF. The CDR3 nucleotides read TGTGCCCACACTGAGGCGGATGAGCAGTTCTTC.